This T cell receptor (beta chain) comes out of a study of blood T cell repertoires in COVID-19. About the research overall: The study drew acute and convalescent COVID-19 samples from the United States, Italy and Spain.

This clone was recorded only once. This table comes from immunoSEQ multiplex PCR, and its TCRdb copy is limited to in-frame clones, with some not included. The data show about 320,000 clones, approximately 91% seen once. Participants were aged roughly 18 to 89 years, lived in under 30 US areas, and enrolled virtually. The source is a man aged 60 to 75 who had recovered from COVID-19. The sequenced sample consisted of PBMCs or T cells enriched from blood (not recorded which).

CDR3 sequence reads: CASSLWGAEGFNYGYTF. CDR3 coding DNA: TGTGCCAGCAGTTTATGGGGGGCTGAGGGGTTCAACTATGGCTACACCTTC. J is TRBJ1-2 and V is TRBV28; possible D gene TRBD1, 6 bases. The germline V and J ends were trimmed by 0 bases and 2 bases, with 16 bases remaining between them. The germline gives CDR1 MDHEN, CDR2 SYDVKM. The CDR3 runs 17 residues.